Listed below are T cell receptor beta chains from one sample, sequenced in a study of CD8 T cells in Susac syndrome. TCRdb called the immunoSEQ multiplex PCR reads again in MiXCR, with one record for every CDR3 protein. The sample has about 200,000 distinct CDR3 sequences; 95% are singletons. The sample comprised CD4+ T cells from PBMCs. The source is a human donor in good health. Both conserved end residues are part of each CDR3. Fields, in order: J gene, D gene, clone size, V gene, CDR3 protein, CDR3 DNA. A D gene is named only where the DNA matches it firmly. Some rows have no size entry. The others give once, few or many, or a class for an expanded clone.

TRBJ1-2 | - | - | TRBV3-1 | CASSQAAGNYGYTF | TGTGCCAGCAGCCAAGCCGCAGGGAACTATGGCTACACCTTC
TRBJ2-3 | - | - | TRBV19 | CASSIGRTDTQYF | TGTGCCAGTAGTATAGGCCGGACAGATACGCAGTATTTT
TRBJ2-7 | - | - | TRBV7-2 | CASSLASFYEQYF | TGTGCCAGCAGCTTAGCCTCCTTCTACGAGCAGTACTTC
TRBJ1-2 | - | once | TRBV30 | CAWSVRNGGGYTF | TGTGCCTGGAGTGTACGGAACGGTGGTGGCTACACCTTC
TRBJ1-5 | - | - | TRBV6-5 | CASSPLNPVGQPQHF | TGTGCCAGCAGTCCCCTTAACCCAGTCGGGCAGCCCCAGCATTTT
TRBJ2-1 | - | - | TRBV29-1 | CSAYRASNEQFF | TGCAGCGCATACAGGGCCAGCAATGAGCAGTTCTTC
TRBJ2-2 | - | - | TRBV29-1 | CSVGHPTGELFF | TGCAGCGTGGGACACCCCACCGGGGAGCTGTTTTTT
TRBJ2-3 | - | - | TRBV11-3 | CASSLGRLGTQYF | TGTGCCAGCAGCCTCGGACGTCTCGGCACGCAGTATTTT
TRBJ1-2 | - | - | TRBV5-1 | CASSLAQDYGYTF | TGCGCCAGCAGCTTGGCACAGGACTATGGCTACACCTTC
TRBJ1-2 | - | - | TRBV4-1 | CASSFHRGNYGYTF | TGCGCCAGCAGCTTTCACCGGGGGAACTATGGCTACACCTTC
TRBJ2-5 | TRBD1 | - | TRBV24-1 | CATSVSGQGDETQYF | TGTGCCACCAGTGTTTCGGGACAGGGCGATGAGACCCAGTACTTC
TRBJ2-2 | - | - | TRBV5-1 | CASSLQQNTGELFF | TGCGCCAGCAGCTTACAGCAAAACACCGGGGAGCTGTTTTTT
TRBJ2-1 | - | few | TRBV12-3/TRBV12-4 | CASSLAYNEQFF | TGTGCCAGCAGTTTAGCGTACAATGAGCAGTTCTTC
TRBJ2-5 | - | - | TRBV27 | CASSSQEAQYF | TGTGCCAGCAGTTCTCAAGAGGCCCAGTACTTC
TRBJ1-6 | - | - | TRBV7-9 | CASGARAGSSPLHF | TGTGCCAGTGGTGCCCGGGCAGGTAGTTCACCCCTCCACTTT
TRBJ1-5 | - | - | TRBV20-1 | CSAMGRLNQPQHF | TGCAGTGCAATGGGACGGCTAAATCAGCCCCAGCATTTT
TRBJ2-1 | TRBD2 | - | TRBV14 | CASSQGSSGRPNEQFF | TGTGCCAGCAGCCAAGGTTCTAGCGGGAGGCCCAATGAGCAGTTCTTC
TRBJ2-3 | - | - | TRBV6-4 | CASSAQGSDTQYF | TGTGCCAGCAGTGCTCAGGGATCAGATACGCAGTATTTT
TRBJ1-2 | - | - | TRBV5-4 | CASSLGRGGYTF | TGTGCCAGCAGCTTGGGACGGGGAGGCTACACCTTC
TRBJ2-7 | TRBD2 | - | TRBV29-1 | CSVGGPGLAGSYEQYF | TGCAGCGTTGGGGGACCGGGACTAGCGGGCTCCTACGAGCAGTACTTC
TRBJ2-5 | - | - | TRBV15 | CATSRPRARDVETQYF | TGTGCCACCAGCAGACCTAGAGCCCGGGACGTAGAGACCCAGTACTTC
TRBJ2-1 | TRBD2 | - | TRBV20-1 | CSALPHLAGENNEQFF | TGCAGTGCTCTCCCCCATCTAGCGGGAGAAAACAATGAGCAGTTCTTC
TRBJ2-3 | - | - | TRBV19 | CASSTQMDTDTQYF | TGTGCCAGTAGTACCCAGATGGACACAGATACGCAGTATTTT
TRBJ2-2 | - | - | TRBV16 | CASSQSAISTGELFF | TGTGCCAGCAGCCAATCTGCCATATCTACCGGGGAGCTGTTTTTT
TRBJ2-2 | TRBD1 | - | TRBV29-1 | CSVETQRGPNTGELFF | TGCAGCGTTGAAACCCAGAGGGGGCCTAACACCGGGGAGCTGTTTTTT
TRBJ1-1 | TRBD1 | - | TRBV3-1 | CASSQAGQGLFTEAFF | TGTGCCAGCAGCCAAGCGGGACAGGGGCTGTTCACTGAAGCTTTCTTT
TRBJ2-7 | TRBD1 | - | TRBV18 | CASSLFGQGAAYEQYF | TGTGCCAGCTCGCTGTTCGGACAGGGGGCCGCCTACGAGCAGTACTTC